This T cell receptor beta chain appears in the sequencing data of a study of immune characterization of retroperitoneal liposarcoma. Germline CDR1 and CDR2: MNHNS and SASEGT. The CDR3 has 13 residues. Using its own MiXCR run on the PCR reads, TCRdb lists one record per CDR3 protein. The sample records 12,000 or so distinct CDR3 sequences, about a quarter being singletons. The chain couples TRBV6-1 to TRBJ2-5; D is possibly TRBD1 (7 bases). The J call may not be correct, given that the DNA end is closer to TRBJ2-1. Sequenced: tumor tissue. This receptor was identified in a female donor with retroperitoneal liposarcoma. The CDR3 DNA reads as TGTGCCAGCAGTGCAGGGGGGACCTACGAGCAGTTCTTC. Residues: CASSAGGTYEQFF.